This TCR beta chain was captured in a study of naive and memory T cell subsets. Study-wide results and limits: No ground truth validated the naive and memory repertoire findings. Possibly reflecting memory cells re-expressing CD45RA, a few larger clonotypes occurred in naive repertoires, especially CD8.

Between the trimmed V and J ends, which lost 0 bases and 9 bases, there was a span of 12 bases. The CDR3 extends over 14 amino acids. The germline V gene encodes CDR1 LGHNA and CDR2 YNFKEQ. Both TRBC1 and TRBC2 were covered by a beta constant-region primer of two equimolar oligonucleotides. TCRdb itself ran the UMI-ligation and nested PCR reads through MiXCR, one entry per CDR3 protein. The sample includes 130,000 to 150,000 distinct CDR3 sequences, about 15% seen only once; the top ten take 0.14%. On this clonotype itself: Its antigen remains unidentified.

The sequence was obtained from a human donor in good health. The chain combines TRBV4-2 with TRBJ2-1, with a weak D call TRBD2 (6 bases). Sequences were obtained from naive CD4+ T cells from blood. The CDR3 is CASSQDSDGGEQFF. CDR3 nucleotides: TGTGCCAGCAGCCAAGATAGCGACGGGGGTGAGCAGTTCTTC.